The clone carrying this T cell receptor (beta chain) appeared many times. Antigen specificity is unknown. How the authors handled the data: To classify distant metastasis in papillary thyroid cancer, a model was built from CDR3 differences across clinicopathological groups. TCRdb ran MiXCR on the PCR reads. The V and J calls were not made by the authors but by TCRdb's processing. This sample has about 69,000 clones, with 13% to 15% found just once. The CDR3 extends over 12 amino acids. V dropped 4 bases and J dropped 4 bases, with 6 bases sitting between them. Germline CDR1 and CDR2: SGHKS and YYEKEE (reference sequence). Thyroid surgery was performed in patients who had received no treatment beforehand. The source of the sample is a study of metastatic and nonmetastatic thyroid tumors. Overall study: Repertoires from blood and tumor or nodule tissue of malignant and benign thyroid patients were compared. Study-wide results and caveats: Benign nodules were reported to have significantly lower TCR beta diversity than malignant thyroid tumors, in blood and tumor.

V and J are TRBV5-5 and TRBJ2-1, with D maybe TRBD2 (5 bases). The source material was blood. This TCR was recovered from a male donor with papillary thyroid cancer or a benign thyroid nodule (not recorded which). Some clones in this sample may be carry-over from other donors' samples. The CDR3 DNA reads TGTGCCAGCAGCACTAGTTACAATGAGCAGTTCTTC. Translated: CASSTSYNEQFF.